This TCR beta chain was identified during a study of immune evolution from preneoplasia to lung adenocarcinoma. Trimming removed 1 base from V and 6 bases from J, with 12 bases in between. CDR3 length: 14 residues. Per the germline V gene, CDR1 is SGHAT and CDR2 is FQDESV (reference sequence). Resections took place in Japan or China from about 2014 to 2018. Histologic diagnosis was independently verified by two lung pathologists. Only in-frame clones appear in the TCRdb table, and some are missing; sequencing was by immunoSEQ multiplex PCR. Among around 10,000 clones listed, 80% were seen once. To note about this clone: The antigen is unknown.

Whole-study findings and limits: Top clone share appeared to fall from AAH through AIS, MIA, adenocarcinoma. Later-stage lesions seemingly showed higher T cell density and diversity than normal lung.

Sequenced sample: FFPE minimally invasive lung adenocarcinoma tissue. The chain employs TRBV11-1 and TRBJ1-1, with unresolved D. The sequence came from a person aged 65 to 85 with lung adenocarcinoma. Some clones in this sample may be carry-over from other donors' samples. In DNA form, the CDR3 reads TGTGCCAGCAGCTTAGATGGCACGTGGGCTGAAGCTTTCTTT. Amino acid sequence: CASSLDGTWAEAFF.